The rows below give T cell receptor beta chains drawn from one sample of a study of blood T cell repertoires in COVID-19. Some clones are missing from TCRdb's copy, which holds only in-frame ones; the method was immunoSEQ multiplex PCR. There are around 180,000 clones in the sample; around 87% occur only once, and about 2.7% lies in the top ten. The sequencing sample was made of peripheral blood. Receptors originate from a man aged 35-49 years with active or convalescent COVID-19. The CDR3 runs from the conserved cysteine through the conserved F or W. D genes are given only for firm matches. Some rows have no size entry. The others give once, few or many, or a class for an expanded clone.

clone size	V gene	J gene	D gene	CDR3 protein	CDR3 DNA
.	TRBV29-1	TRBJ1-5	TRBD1	CSVKIPQGGSLSNQPQHF	TGCAGCGTCAAAATCCCACAGGGGGGAAGTCTAAGCAATCAGCCCCAGCATTTT
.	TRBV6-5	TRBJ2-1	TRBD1	CASSSLGTGVEQFF	TGTGCCAGCAGTAGCCTAGGGACAGGGGTTGAGCAGTTCTTC
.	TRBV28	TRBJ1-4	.	CASSLGRTATNEKLFF	TGTGCCAGCAGTTTGGGTCGGACAGCCACTAATGAAAAACTGTTTTTT
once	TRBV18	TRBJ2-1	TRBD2	CASSPTSGGASEQFF	TGTGCCAGCTCACCGACTAGCGGGGGGGCGAGTGAGCAGTTCTTC
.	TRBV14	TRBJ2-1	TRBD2	CASSQGGLAGEHYNEQFF	TGTGCCAGCAGCCAAGGCGGACTAGCGGGGGAACACTACAATGAGCAGTTCTTC
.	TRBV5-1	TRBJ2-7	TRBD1	CASQQGPSYEQYF	TGCGCCAGTCAACAGGGGCCGTCCTACGAGCAGTACTTC
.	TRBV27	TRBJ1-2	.	CASRNREGGYTF	TGTGCCAGCAGAAACAGGGAAGGCGGCTACACCTTC
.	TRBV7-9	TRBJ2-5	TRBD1	CASSRGQGVFETQYF	TGTGCCAGCAGCCGCGGACAGGGGGTTTTTGAGACCCAGTACTTC
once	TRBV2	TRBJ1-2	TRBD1	CASRTTGGGYTF	TGTGCCAGCAGGACGACAGGGGGTGGCTACACCTTC
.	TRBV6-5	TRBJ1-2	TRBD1	CASSYSTGAGGYTF	TGTGCCAGCAGTTACTCGACAGGGGCGGGCGGCTACACCTTC
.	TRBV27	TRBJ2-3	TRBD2	CASNRLGTRGTDTQYF	TGTGCCAGCAACCGTCTGGGGACTAGGGGCACAGATACGCAGTATTTT
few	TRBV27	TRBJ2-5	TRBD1	CASSSGTGTNQETQYF	TGTGCCAGCAGTTCCGGGACAGGGACCAACCAAGAGACCCAGTACTTC
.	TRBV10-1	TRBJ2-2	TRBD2	CASAGRSGELFF	TGCGCCAGCGCCGGGAGGTCCGGGGAGCTGTTTTTT
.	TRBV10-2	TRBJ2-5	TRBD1	CASSGTGQGTQYF	TGCGCCAGCAGTGGGACAGGTCAAGGGACCCAGTACTTC
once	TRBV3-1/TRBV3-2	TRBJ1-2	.	CASSQGTKGVRGGYTF	TGTGCCAGCAGCCAAGGTACAAAGGGTGTCAGGGGCGGCTACACCTTC
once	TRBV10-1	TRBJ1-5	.	CASSEGDSNQPQHF	TGCGCCAGCAGTGAAGGGGATAGCAATCAGCCCCAGCATTTT
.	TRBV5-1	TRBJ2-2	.	CASSLDRSNTGELFF	TGCGCCAGCAGCTTGGACAGATCGAACACCGGGGAGCTGTTTTTT
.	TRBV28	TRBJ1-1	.	CASTPHRLNTEAFF	TGTGCCAGCACTCCCCACAGATTGAACACTGAAGCTTTCTTT
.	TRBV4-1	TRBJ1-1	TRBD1	CASSQDRGLETEAFF	TGCGCCAGCAGCCAGGACAGGGGGTTGGAGACTGAAGCTTTCTTT
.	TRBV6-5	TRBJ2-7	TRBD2	CASRSLAVVPYEQYF	TGTGCCAGCAGATCACTAGCGGTAGTACCCTACGAGCAGTACTTC
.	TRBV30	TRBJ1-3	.	CAWSFQGLGNTIYF	TGTGCCTGGAGTTTTCAGGGTCTAGGAAACACCATATATTTT
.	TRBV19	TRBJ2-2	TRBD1	CATGQGTAGELFF	TGTGCCACGGGACAGGGAACAGCCGGGGAGCTGTTTTTT
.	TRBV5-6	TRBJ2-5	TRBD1	CASSYGTGDVETQYF	TGTGCCAGCAGTTACGGGACAGGGGATGTGGAGACCCAGTACTTC
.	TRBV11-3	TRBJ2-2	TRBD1	CASSLNYGTGVTGELFF	TGTGCCAGCAGCTTAAATTATGGGACAGGGGTTACCGGGGAGCTGTTTTTT
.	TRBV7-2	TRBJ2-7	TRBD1	CASSRGPGQGGPEQYF	TGTGCCAGCAGCCGCGGTCCAGGACAGGGAGGTCCCGAGCAGTACTTC
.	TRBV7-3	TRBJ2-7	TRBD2	CASSASGGYEQYF	TGTGCCAGCAGCGCTAGCGGGGGTTACGAGCAGTACTTC
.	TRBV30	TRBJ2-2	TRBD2	CAWSDRGGRLFF	TGTGCCTGGAGTGACCGGGGGGGCCGGCTGTTTTTT
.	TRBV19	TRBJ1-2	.	CASSIGTEYGYTF	TGTGCCAGTAGTATAGGGACAGAGTATGGCTACACCTTC
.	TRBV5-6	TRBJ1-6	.	CASSLDARPSSPLHF	TGTGCCAGCAGCTTGGATGCCAGGCCGAGTTCACCCCTCCACTTT
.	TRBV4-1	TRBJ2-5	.	CASSQSDQGLGETQYF	TGCGCCAGCAGCCAATCTGACCAGGGGCTCGGAGAGACCCAGTACTTC
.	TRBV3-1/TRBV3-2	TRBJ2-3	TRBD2	CASSQDQSGGFTDTQYF	TGTGCCAGCAGCCAAGATCAAAGCGGGGGGTTCACAGATACGCAGTATTTT